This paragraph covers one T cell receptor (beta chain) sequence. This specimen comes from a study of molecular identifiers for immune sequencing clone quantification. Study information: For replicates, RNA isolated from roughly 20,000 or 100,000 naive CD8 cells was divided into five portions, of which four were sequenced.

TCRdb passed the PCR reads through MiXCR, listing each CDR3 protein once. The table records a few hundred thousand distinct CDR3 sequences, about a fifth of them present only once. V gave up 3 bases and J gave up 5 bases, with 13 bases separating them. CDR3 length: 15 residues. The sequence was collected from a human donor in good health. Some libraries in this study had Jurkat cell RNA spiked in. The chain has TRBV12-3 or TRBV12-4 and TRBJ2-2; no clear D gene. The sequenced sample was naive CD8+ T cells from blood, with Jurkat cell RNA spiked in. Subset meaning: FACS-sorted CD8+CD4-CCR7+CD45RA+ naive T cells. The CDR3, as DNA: TGTGCCAGCAGTTTGTTTGGTTCCGGGACCGGGGAGCTGTTTTTT. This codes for CASSLFGSGTGELFF.